This TCR beta chain was recorded in a study of blood T cell repertoires in COVID-19. Only a few counts were recorded for this clone. Clinical histories supplied by participants themselves formed the basis of cohort assignment. Per the authors' pipeline: Quantification of nucleated cells was approximated via reference gene primer amplification. Generated by immunoSEQ multiplex PCR, the TCRdb table keeps only in-frame clones and is missing some. V, J and clone size reflect that table, while D and trimming were determined from the DNA. The table has 240,000 or so clones, about 86% seen once; the top ten hold 2.5% to 3.5%. The CDR3 contains 15 residues. With 3 bases clipped from V and 6 bases from J, the junction kept 7 bases outside the gene matches. Looked up from germline, CDR1 is LGHNT and CDR2 is FRNRAP.

The rearrangement joins TRBV12-5 to TRBJ2-3, with 9 bases fitting TRBD2. Sequenced sample: PBMCs or T cells enriched from blood (not recorded which). This receptor was taken from a woman aged 40 to 50 with acute COVID-19. Here the CDR3 reads CASGLRREGSDTQYF. The CDR3 bases are TGTGCTAGTGGTTTAAGGCGGGAGGGTTCGGATACGCAGTATTTT.